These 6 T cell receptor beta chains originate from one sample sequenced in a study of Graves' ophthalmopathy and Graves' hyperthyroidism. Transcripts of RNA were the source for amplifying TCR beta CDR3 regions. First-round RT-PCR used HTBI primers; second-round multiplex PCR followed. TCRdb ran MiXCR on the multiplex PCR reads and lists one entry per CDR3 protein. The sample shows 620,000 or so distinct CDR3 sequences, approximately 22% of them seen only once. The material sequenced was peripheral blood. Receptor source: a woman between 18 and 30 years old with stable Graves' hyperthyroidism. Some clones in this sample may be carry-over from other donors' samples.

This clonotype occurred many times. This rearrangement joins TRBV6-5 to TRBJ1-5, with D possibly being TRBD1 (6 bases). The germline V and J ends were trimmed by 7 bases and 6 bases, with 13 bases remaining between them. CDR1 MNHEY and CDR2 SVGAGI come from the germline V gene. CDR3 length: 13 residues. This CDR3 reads CASNRGGGQPQHF. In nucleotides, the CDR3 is TGTGCCAGCAATAGAGGGGGTGGTCAGCCCCAGCATTTT.

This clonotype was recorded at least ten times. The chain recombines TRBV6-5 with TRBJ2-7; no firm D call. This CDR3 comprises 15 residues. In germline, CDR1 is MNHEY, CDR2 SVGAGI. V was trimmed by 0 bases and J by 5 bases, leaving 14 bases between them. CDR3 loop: CASSYSSQVSNEQYF. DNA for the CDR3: TGTGCCAGCAGTTACTCGAGCCAGGTTTCGAACGAGCAGTACTTC.

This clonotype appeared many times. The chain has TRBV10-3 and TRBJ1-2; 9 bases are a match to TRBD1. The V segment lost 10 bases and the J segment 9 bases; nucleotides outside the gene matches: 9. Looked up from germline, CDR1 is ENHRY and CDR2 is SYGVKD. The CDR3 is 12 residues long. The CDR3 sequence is CATREGTGSYTF. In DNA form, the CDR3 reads TGTGCCACCAGAGAGGGGACAGGGAGCTACACCTTC.

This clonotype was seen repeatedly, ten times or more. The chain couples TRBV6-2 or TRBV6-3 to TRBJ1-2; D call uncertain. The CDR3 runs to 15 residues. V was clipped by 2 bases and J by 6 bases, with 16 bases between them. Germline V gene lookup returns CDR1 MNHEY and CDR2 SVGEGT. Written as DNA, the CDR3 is TGTGCCAGCAGTTACCCCGGTCCTATCGGGGATGGCTACACCTTC. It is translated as CASSYPGPIGDGYTF.

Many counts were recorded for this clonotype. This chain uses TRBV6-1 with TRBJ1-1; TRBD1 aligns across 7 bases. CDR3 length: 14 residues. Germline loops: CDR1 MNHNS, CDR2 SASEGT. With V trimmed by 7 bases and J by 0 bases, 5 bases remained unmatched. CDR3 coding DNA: TGTGCCAGCAACACTGACAGGGTGAACACTGAAGCTTTCTTT. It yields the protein CASNTDRVNTEAFF.

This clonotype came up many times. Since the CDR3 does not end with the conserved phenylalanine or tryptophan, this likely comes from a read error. In DNA, the CDR3 is TGCGCCAGCAGCCAGGATAGGAACCGAGACCACGAGCAGTACCTC. This translates into CASSQDRNRDHEQYL. The rearrangement links TRBV4-1 to TRBJ2-7; D call uncertain. CDR3 length: 15 residues. Trimming left V 3 bases short and J 5 bases short, with 17 bases between. Germline V gene sequence: CDR1 MGHRA, CDR2 YSYEKL.